This entry lists 27 T cell receptor beta chains sequenced from one sample in a study of cytomegalovirus exposure and HLA in healthy donors. This PCR relied on a set of 60 Vbeta primers and 13 Jbeta primers. The repertoire was sequenced with immunoSEQ multiplex PCR; TCRdb's copy has only in-frame clones and lacks some. With about 170,000 clones in the sample, the ten largest clones hold over 1%. The sample was PBMCs. These receptors were obtained from a woman aged 55-75 years in good health and CMV-seronegative.

V is TRBV2 and J is TRBJ1-1; D uncertain. The germline gives CDR1 SNHLY, CDR2 FYNNEI. The CDR3 runs to 14 residues. The V end lost 1 base, the J end lost 0 bases, and 6 bases lay between the germline ends. CDR3 sequence reads: CASSEEEMNTEAFF. The DNA for the CDR3 is TGTGCCAGCAGTGAAGAGGAGATGAACACTGAAGCTTTCTTT. Filled out from reference TRBV2 and TRBJ1-1, the complete variable domain reads EPEVTQTPSHQVTQMGQEVILRCVPISNHLYFYWYRQILGQKVEFLVSFYNNEISEKSEIFDDQFSVERPDGSNFTLKIRSTKLEDSAMYFCASSEEEMNTEAFFGQGTRLTVV.

CDR3 in DNA: TGCAGTGCTGCGTCGGAAAAACTGTTTTTT. This encodes CSAASEKLFF. The chain combines TRBV20-1 with TRBJ1-4; no definite D call. The germline gives CDR1 DFQATT, CDR2 SNEGSKA (reference sequence). V lost 5 bases, J lost 8 bases, and 6 bases lay in between. The CDR3 is 10 amino acids.

The chain is built from TRBV5-6 and TRBJ2-1; 7 bases agree with TRBD2. Germline trimming cut 2 bases from V and 2 bases from J; bases unmatched to any gene: 7. The CDR3 contains 16 residues. In germline, CDR1 is SGHDT, CDR2 YYEEEE. The CDR3 reads CASSFGGGSPYNEQFF. For the CDR3, the DNA is TGTGCCAGCAGCTTTGGGGGAGGGAGTCCCTACAATGAGCAGTTCTTC.

The chain recombines TRBV12-5 with TRBJ1-5; no clear D. This CDR3 comprises 13 residues. The ends were cut back, 1 base at V and 4 bases at J, with 5 bases in the middle. Germline V gene sequence: CDR1 LGHNT, CDR2 FRNRAP. CDR3 in amino acids: CASGLGRNQPQHF. CDR3 nucleotide sequence: TGTGCTAGTGGTTTGGGGAGGAATCAGCCCCAGCATTTT.

The chain employs TRBV7-2 and TRBJ2-5; TRBD2 matches 9 bases. This CDR3 is 15 amino acids long. The germline CDR1 and CDR2 sequences are SGHTA and FQGNSA. V lost 3 bases, J lost 5 bases, and 7 bases stayed unmatched. The CDR3 coding sequence is TGTGCCAGCAGCTTCCAGCGGGGGGCGGGGGAGACCCAGTACTTC. This encodes CASSFQRGAGETQYF.

The genes are TRBV13 and TRBJ2-3; the D gene is possibly TRBD1 (6 bases). The V gene's germline CDR1 is PRHDT and CDR2 FYEKMQ (reference sequence). The V gene lost 4 bases and the J gene lost 0 bases, with 14 bases spanning the gap. CDR3 length: 16 amino acids. The CDR3 DNA follows: TGTGCCAGCAGCTACAGGACAGCCTTTAGCACAGATACGCAGTATTTT. Translation: CASSYRTAFSTDTQYF.

This chain links TRBV20-1 with TRBJ2-7; D gene ambiguous. This CDR3 is 11 amino acids long. The germline V and J ends were trimmed by 3 bases and 3 bases, with 6 bases remaining between them. Per germline, CDR1 DFQATT and CDR2 SNEGSKA (reference sequence). The CDR3 DNA reads TGCAGTGCTAGCGGGTACTACGAGCAGTACTTC. This translates into CSASGYYEQYF.

V and J are TRBV29-1 and TRBJ1-1; no clear D. The germline V gene has CDR1 SQVTM and CDR2 ANQGSEA. CDR3 length: 13 residues. Deletions cut 4 bases from V and 3 bases from J, with 12 bases between. Written as DNA, the CDR3 is TGCAGCGTTGGTATCCGTCTTGACACTGAAGCTTTCTTT. It translates to CSVGIRLDTEAFF.

The chain employs TRBV7-3 and TRBJ1-1; TRBD1 is a possible D gene (5 bases). This CDR3 spans 12 amino acids. Trimming pared 4 bases from V and 8 bases from J, leaving 11 bases between. Germline V gene lookup returns CDR1 SGHTA and CDR2 FQGTGA. CDR3 residues: CASSSRGTEAFF. DNA for the CDR3: TGTGCCAGCAGCTCCCGGGGGACCGAAGCTTTCTTT.

The V and J genes are TRBV10-3 and TRBJ2-3; D not certain. CDR1 is ENHRY and CDR2 is SYGVKD in the germline V gene. Trimming cost V 5 bases and J 0 bases, with 3 bases left between them. The length of the CDR3 is 12 residues. CDR3: CAISPSTDTQYF. CDR3 DNA sequence: TGTGCCATCAGTCCTAGCACAGATACGCAGTATTTT.

The rearrangement links TRBV5-1 to TRBJ2-5; 10 positions agree with TRBD2. V shed 4 bases, J shed 11 bases, and the junction held 17 bases outside the gene matches. This CDR3 spans 16 amino acids. Germline assignment: CDR1 SGHRS and CDR2 YFSETQ. The CDR3 is CASSTSPSGRPEEQYF. CDR3 bases: TGCGCCAGCAGCACGTCTCCTAGCGGGAGACCTGAAGAGCAGTACTTC. The entire variable domain, with the rest obtained from reference TRBV5-1 and TRBJ2-5, is as follows: KAGVTQTPRYLIKTRGQQVTLSCSPISGHRSVSWYQQTPGQGLQFLFEYFSETQRNKGNFPGRFSGRQFSNSRSEMNVSTLELGDSALYLCASSTSPSGRPEEQYFGPGTRLLVL.

The chain combines TRBV7-9 with TRBJ1-2; D is perhaps TRBD1 (6 bases). The germline V gene has CDR1 SEHNR and CDR2 FQNEAQ (reference sequence). The CDR3 runs to 17 residues. V lost 4 bases, J lost 0 bases, and 18 bases lay in between. The CDR3 DNA reads TGTGCCAGCAGCTCGGCTGCAGGGGCGCACACTAACTATGGCTACACCTTC. Protein: CASSSAAGAHTNYGYTF.

The chain couples TRBV6-1 to TRBJ2-2; D gene unclear. Trimming removed 11 bases at V and 2 bases at J, with 18 bases between. Germline V CDR1 and CDR2: MNHNS, SASEGT. The CDR3 consists of 15 residues. CDR3 sequence reads: CAGSFEVRNTGELFF. As DNA, the CDR3 is TGTGCCGGTTCCTTTGAGGTCCGAAACACCGGGGAGCTGTTTTTT.

This chain connects TRBV18 to TRBJ1-1, with D perhaps matching TRBD1 (5 bases). The CDR3 has 14 residues. CDR1 KGHSH and CDR2 LQKENI come from the germline V gene. Trimming removed 3 bases from V and 4 bases from J, with 12 bases in between. CDR3 coding DNA: TGTGCCAGCTCACCGTCGGGCGGGGGCACTGAAGCTTTCTTT. Protein product: CASSPSGGGTEAFF.

V usage is TRBV18 and J usage is TRBJ1-1; 9 positions match TRBD1. In germline, CDR1 is KGHSH, CDR2 LQKENI. J gave up 6 bases and V 4 bases, and 6 bases lay outside the gene matches. There are 14 residues in the CDR3. CDR3 sequence: CASSRDRVSPEAFF. The CDR3 nucleotides are TGTGCCAGCTCACGGGACAGGGTCTCTCCTGAAGCTTTCTTT.

J is TRBJ2-1 and V is TRBV5-6, with TRBD1 matching over 8 bases. This CDR3 has 14 amino acids. V dropped 5 bases and J dropped 6; count of bases not matched to a gene: 7. The germline gives CDR1 SGHDT, CDR2 YYEEEE. The DNA of the CDR3 is TGTGCCAGCAGGCGACAGGGGTCCGGCAATGAGCAGTTCTTC. Amino acids: CASRRQGSGNEQFF.

DNA for the CDR3: TGCGCCAGCAGCCCAAACAGGGGCGACGGGGAGCTGTTTTTT. The encoded protein is CASSPNRGDGELFF. The V call is TRBV5-1, the J call TRBJ2-2; 7 bases are a match to TRBD1. Germline-derived CDR1 and CDR2 are SGHRS and YFSETQ. The CDR3 is made up of 14 amino acids. The J segment lost 7 bases and the V segment lost 4 bases, leaving 7 bases of the junction unmatched.

The rearrangement joins TRBV7-3 to TRBJ2-1, with 14 bases that match TRBD2. Germline V lookup: CDR1 SGHTA, CDR2 FQGTGA. Trimming took 5 bases from V and 0 from J; bases not matched to a gene: 9. This CDR3 spans 19 amino acids. The CDR3 DNA reads TGTGCCAGCAGCCCAAGGACTAGCGGGGGGCCGAGCTCCTACAATGAGCAGTTCTTC. Translated: CASSPRTSGGPSSYNEQFF.

V and J are TRBV5-1 and TRBJ2-1, with TRBD2 identical over 9 bases. V shed 3 bases, J shed 7 bases, and the junction held 5 bases outside the gene matches. CDR1 and CDR2 (germline): SGHRS, YFSETQ. The CDR3 totals 14 residues. CDR3 DNA sequence: TGCGCCAGCAGCTCTCTAGCGGGGCGGAATGAGCAGTTCTTC. It codes for CASSSLAGRNEQFF.

CDR3 DNA sequence: TGTGCCAGCAGCCTTCGAACGGGGGGGCCTCTAGATACGCAGTATTTT. Amino acids: CASSLRTGGPLDTQYF. The V call is TRBV4-2, the J call TRBJ2-3; 8 positions match TRBD2. Germline V gives CDR1 LGHNA, CDR2 YNFKEQ. The CDR3 is made up of 16 amino acids. V shed 4 bases, J shed 5 bases, and the junction held 11 bases outside the gene matches.

The chain joins TRBV7-3 to TRBJ2-3; TRBD1 aligns across 9 bases. Germline V CDR1 and CDR2: SGHTA, FQGTGA. The CDR3 has 16 amino acids. V lost 5 bases to trimming and J lost 2 bases; unmatched junction nucleotides: 8. The chain's CDR3 is CASSETGTGNTDTQYF. DNA for the CDR3: TGTGCCAGCAGCGAAACCGGGACAGGGAACACAGATACGCAGTATTTT. Supplemented by reference TRBV7-3 and TRBJ2-3, the full variable domain reads GAGVSQTPSNKVTEKGKYVELRCDPISGHTALYWYRQSLGQGPEFLIYFQGTGAADDSGLPNDRFFAVRPEGSVSTLKIQRTERGDSAVYLCASSETGTGNTDTQYFGPGTRLTVL.

The rearrangement uses TRBV9 and TRBJ2-2; D perhaps matches TRBD2 (5 bases). This CDR3 has 16 residues. Trimming took 0 bases from V and 0 from J, leaving 9 bases between them. The V gene's germline CDR1 is SGDLS and CDR2 YYNGEE. The CDR3 loop reads CASSVAGIPNTGELFF. The CDR3 nucleotides read TGTGCCAGCAGCGTAGCCGGGATACCGAACACCGGGGAGCTGTTTTTT.

The rearrangement uses TRBV7-6 and TRBJ2-1, with 10 bases identical to TRBD2. Germline lookup yields CDR1 SGHVS and CDR2 FNYEAQ. This CDR3 comprises 17 residues. Losses at the gene ends were 5 bases for V and 4 bases for J; bases not matched to a gene: 11. CDR3 amino acids: CASSDPIAGGTYNEQFF. CDR3 nucleotide sequence: TGTGCCAGCAGCGACCCAATAGCGGGAGGCACATACAATGAGCAGTTCTTC.

The rearrangement joins TRBV6-6 to TRBJ1-1; 7 nucleotides line up with TRBD1. This CDR3 has 12 amino acids. V trimming: 5 bases; J trimming: 5 bases; junction bases outside the gene matches: 2. Germline CDR1 reads MNHNY; CDR2 reads SVGAGI (reference sequence). The CDR3 nucleotides are TGTGCCAGCAGTCAGGGGGTTACTGAAGCTTTCTTT. It translates to CASSQGVTEAFF.

The CDR3 nucleotides are TGTGCCAGCAGCGTAGCCTTTTCGGGACTCTCCGGAAGATACAATGAGCAGTTCTTC. It encodes CASSVAFSGLSGRYNEQFF. The J gene is TRBJ2-1, the V gene TRBV9; D may be TRBD2 (6 bases). CDR1 and CDR2 from the germline V gene are SGDLS and YYNGEE. This CDR3 region has 19 residues. V was shortened by 0 bases and J by 4 bases, with 23 bases between the two germline ends. The full variable domain, with the rest looked up from reference TRBV9 and TRBJ2-1, is DSGVTQTPKHLITATGQRVTLRCSPRSGDLSVYWYQQSLDQGLQFLIQYYNGEERAKGNILERFSAQQFPDLHSELNLSSLELGDSALYFCASSVAFSGLSGRYNEQFFGPGTRLTVL.

The chain has TRBV7-9 and TRBJ1-1; TRBD1 matches 10 bases. Germline-derived CDR1 and CDR2 are SEHNR and FQNEAQ (reference sequence). This CDR3 has 14 amino acids. Trimming took 7 bases from V and 6 from J; bases not matched to a gene: 8. CDR3 in amino acids: CASNLSGTGAEAFF. Written as DNA, the CDR3 is TGTGCCAGCAACCTTAGCGGGACAGGGGCTGAAGCTTTCTTT.

The chain couples TRBV12-2 to TRBJ1-6. TRBV12-2 is reported as a pseudogene. The CDR3 length is 16 residues. For the CDR3, the DNA is TGTGCAAGTCGTCGATCACGAAGAGGGATTTATTCACCCCTCCACTTT. It specifies CASRRSRRGIYSPLHF.